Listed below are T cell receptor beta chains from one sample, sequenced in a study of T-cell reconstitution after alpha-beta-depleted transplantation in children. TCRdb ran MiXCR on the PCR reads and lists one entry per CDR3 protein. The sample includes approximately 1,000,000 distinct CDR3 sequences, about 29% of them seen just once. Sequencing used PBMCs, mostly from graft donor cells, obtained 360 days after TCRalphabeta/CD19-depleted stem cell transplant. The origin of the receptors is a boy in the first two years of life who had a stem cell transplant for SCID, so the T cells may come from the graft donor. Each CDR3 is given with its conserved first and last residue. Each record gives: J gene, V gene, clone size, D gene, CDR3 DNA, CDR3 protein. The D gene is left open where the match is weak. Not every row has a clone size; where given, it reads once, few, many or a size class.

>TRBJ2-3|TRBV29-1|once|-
TGCAGCGCGGGGGTAGGCTCTAGCACAGATACGCAGTATTTT
CSAGVGSSTDTQYF
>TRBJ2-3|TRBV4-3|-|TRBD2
TGCGCCAGCAGCCAAGATCCCCCTAGCGGGGGGACAGATACGCAGTATTTT
CASSQDPPSGGTDTQYF
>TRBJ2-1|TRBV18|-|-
TGTGCCAGCTCCCGAGGGGGGGGCATGAATGAGCAGTTCTTC
CASSRGGGMNEQFF
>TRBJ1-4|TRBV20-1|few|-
TGCAGTGCTAGAGATGGAGTAACCCCCTTGCTGTTTTTT
CSARDGVTPLLFF
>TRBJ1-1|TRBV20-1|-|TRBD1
TGCAGTGCGGGCCAGGGGGAGACTGAAGCTTTCTTT
CSAGQGETEAFF
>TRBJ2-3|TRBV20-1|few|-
TGCAGTGCCACCCCCCACCCCAACACAGATACGCAGTATTTT
CSATPHPNTDTQYF
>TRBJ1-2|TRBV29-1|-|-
TGCAGCGTTGAAGATCCAACAGGGCGAAGAGGCTACACCTTC
CSVEDPTGRRGYTF
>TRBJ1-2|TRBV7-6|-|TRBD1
TGTGCCAGCAGCTTAGACTGGACAGGGAACGATGGCTACACCTTC
CASSLDWTGNDGYTF
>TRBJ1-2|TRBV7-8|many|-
TGTGCCAGCAGCTTAAGACGGGGCGATGGCTACACCTTC
CASSLRRGDGYTF
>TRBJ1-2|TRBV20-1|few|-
TGCAGTGCCCCGACTGGATATGGCTACACCTTC
CSAPTGYGYTF
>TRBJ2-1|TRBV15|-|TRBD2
TGTGCCACCAGTTCGGGGGGGCAGGCTAATGAGCAGTTCTTC
CATSSGGQANEQFF
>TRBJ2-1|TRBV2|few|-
TGTGCCAGCAGGCGGAGGAATGAGCAGTTCTTC
CASRRRNEQFF